One sample yielded the 28 T cell receptor beta chains listed below, sequenced in a study of shared clonotypes between healthy human individuals. Generated by immunoSEQ multiplex PCR, the TCRdb table keeps only in-frame clones and is missing some. The sample lists a few hundred thousand clones, 97% seen once, with about 0.057% in the top ten. The sequenced material came from naive CD4+ T cells sorted from blood. As for subset: CD45RA+ positively selected. These receptor sequences come from a woman between 25 and 40 years old in good health.

This CDR3 reads CASSPGQIYSGNTIYF. CDR3 nucleotide sequence: TGTGCCAGCTCACCGGGACAGATCTACTCTGGAAACACCATATATTTT. The chain combines TRBV18 with TRBJ1-3, with 7 bases identical to TRBD1. Germline V gives CDR1 KGHSH, CDR2 LQKENI. The CDR3 is 16 residues long. The trim removed 3 bases at V and 0 bases at J, leaving 5 bases unmatched.

The V and J genes are TRBV15 and TRBJ1-1; D is uncertain. The ends were cut back, 0 bases at V and 3 bases at J, with 8 bases in the middle. Germline V gene data show CDR1 as LNHNV and CDR2 as YYDKDF (reference sequence). This CDR3 has 14 amino acids. CDR3 DNA: TGTGCCACCAGCAGAGATGATTTGGACACTGAAGCTTTCTTT. It encodes CATSRDDLDTEAFF.

J is TRBJ1-1 and V is TRBV11-3, with D uncertain. This CDR3 has 14 amino acids. Germline lookup yields CDR1 SGHNT and CDR2 YENEEA. Trimming shortened V by 1 base and J by 2 bases, and 8 bases separated the two germline ends. CDR3 amino acids: CASSLGGINTEAFF. In nucleotides, the CDR3 is TGTGCCAGCAGCTTAGGAGGGATAAACACTGAAGCTTTCTTT.

A remark on this clone: Within the sample, other DNA sequences also encode this same CDR3. The chain links TRBV28 to TRBJ1-1; D is unresolved. Looked up from germline, CDR1 is MDHEN and CDR2 is SYDVKM. The CDR3 totals 12 residues. The V and J ends lost 3 bases and 1 base respectively, with 3 bases between them. CDR3 protein: CASSLQNTEAFF. Here the CDR3 DNA reads TGTGCCAGCAGTTTGCAGAACACTGAAGCTTTCTTT.

This chain uses TRBV11-2 with TRBJ1-5, with no clear D. Germline CDR1 reads SGHAT; CDR2 reads FQNNGV. V gave up 5 bases and J gave up 2 bases, with 13 bases separating them. This CDR3 contains 15 residues. The CDR3 is CASSPGRSGNQPQHF. CDR3 bases: TGTGCCAGCAGCCCGGGCCGGAGTGGCAATCAGCCCCAGCATTTT.

V gene TRBV5-8 combines with J gene TRBJ1-3; the D gene is possibly TRBD1 (6 bases). Germline V gene sequence: CDR1 SGHTS, CDR2 YDEGEE. V gave up 2 bases and J gave up 0 bases, with 12 bases separating them. The CDR3 is made up of 16 amino acids. The CDR3: CASSFGGRYSGNTIYF. CDR3 in DNA: TGTGCCAGCAGCTTCGGGGGGCGGTACTCTGGAAACACCATATATTTT.

The chain combines TRBV2 with TRBJ2-7; 7 bases fit TRBD2. CDR1 SNHLY and CDR2 FYNNEI come from the germline V gene. The CDR3 runs 17 residues. The trim removed 4 bases at V and 1 base at J, leaving 13 bases unmatched. The CDR3 loop reads CASSAGRVRGLSYEQYF. CDR3 nucleotides: TGTGCCAGCAGTGCAGGGAGGGTAAGGGGACTATCCTACGAGCAGTACTTC.

The rearrangement joins TRBV27 to TRBJ2-1; 11 positions agree with TRBD2. Germline-derived CDR1 and CDR2 are MNHEY and SMNVEV (reference sequence). J lost 6 bases, V lost 6 bases, and 7 bases had no gene match. The CDR3 runs to 15 residues. DNA for the CDR3: TGTGCCAGCAGCTCCGGGACTAGCGGTATCAATGAGCAGTTCTTC. Its translation is CASSSGTSGINEQFF.

The chain links TRBV29-1 to TRBJ2-5, with unresolved D. The DNA end lines up better with TRBJ2-7; the J call may be wrong. This CDR3 has 13 amino acids. CDR1 SQVTM and CDR2 ANQGSEA come from the germline V gene. CDR3: CSVKREASYEQYF. In DNA, the CDR3 is TGCAGCGTTAAGCGAGAGGCCTCCTACGAGCAGTACTTC.

The sample holds a few counts of this clone. This sequence joins TRBV6-6 and TRBJ1-5, with TRBD1 as a possible D gene (6 bases). CDR1 and CDR2 from the germline V gene are MNHNY and SVGAGI (reference sequence). V shed 7 bases and J shed 11 bases, with 21 bases lying between them. This CDR3 comprises 14 residues. The CDR3 sequence is CASTAGHPAAAQHF. For the CDR3, the DNA is TGTGCCAGCACCGCGGGACATCCAGCCGCGGCCCAGCATTTT.

The rearrangement joins TRBV27 to TRBJ2-5, with a tentative D call TRBD2 (6 bases). The DNA end lines up better with TRBJ2-7; the J call may be wrong. Per the germline V gene, CDR1 is MNHEY and CDR2 is SMNVEV (reference sequence). CDR3 size: 14 residues. CDR3 protein: CASSKTRGDYEQYF. CDR3 nucleotides: TGTGCCAGCAGCAAGACTAGGGGCGACTACGAGCAGTACTTC.

This chain links TRBV11-2 with TRBJ2-1; 7 bases map to TRBD2. The J segment lost 4 bases and the V segment lost 1 base, leaving 7 bases of the junction unmatched. Germline V CDR1 and CDR2: SGHAT, FQNNGV. The CDR3 loop spans 16 amino acids. The CDR3 DNA reads as TGTGCCAGCAGCTTAGTCGGGCTAGCGGAGTACAATGAGCAGTTCTTC. This encodes CASSLVGLAEYNEQFF.

This chain joins TRBV18 and TRBJ1-3; no definite D call. This CDR3 contains 15 residues. The germline CDR1 and CDR2 sequences are KGHSH and LQKENI. V was shortened by 2 bases and J by 0 bases, with 8 bases between the two germline ends. The CDR3, as DNA: TGTGCCAGCTCACCATCGTCGAGCTCTGGAAACACCATATATTTT. It yields the protein CASSPSSSSGNTIYF.

The chain recombines TRBV28 with TRBJ2-1, with D unresolved. CDR1 and CDR2 from the germline V gene are MDHEN and SYDVKM. V lost 2 bases and J lost 9, with 17 bases in between. The length of the CDR3 is 15 residues. The CDR3 DNA sequence: TGTGCCAGCAGTTTACTTAGCAGGAAAGGCGTTGAGCAGTTCTTC. Translated, it gives CASSLLSRKGVEQFF.

The chain couples TRBV4-1 to TRBJ2-1; 12 nucleotides align to TRBD1. The CDR3 is made up of 15 amino acids. V lost 3 bases, J lost 6 bases, and 3 bases stayed unmatched. Looked up from germline, CDR1 is MGHRA and CDR2 is YSYEKL. The CDR3 region has the DNA TGCGCCAGCAGCCAGGGACAGGGGGCCACCAATGAGCAGTTCTTC. It translates to CASSQGQGATNEQFF.

The rearrangement uses TRBV5-1 and TRBJ1-1; 7 bases are a match to TRBD1. Unmatched junction bases numbered 1, after V lost 1 base and J lost 1 base. The CDR3 is 14 residues long. Germline-derived CDR1 and CDR2 are SGHRS and YFSETQ. Here the CDR3 reads CASSLQGGNTEAFF. The DNA for the CDR3 is TGCGCCAGCAGCTTGCAGGGGGGGAACACTGAAGCTTTCTTT.

The rearrangement joins TRBV5-4 to TRBJ2-5, with 15 bases matching TRBD2. V lost 2 bases and J lost 7; bases outside the gene matches: 6. Germline V gene data show CDR1 as SGHNT and CDR2 as YYREEE (reference sequence). The length of the CDR3 is 16 residues. CDR3: CASSFPGLAGGGTQYF. The CDR3 region has the DNA TGTGCCAGCAGCTTTCCGGGACTAGCGGGAGGTGGGACCCAGTACTTC.

The chain combines TRBV15 with TRBJ1-5; D is undetermined. The germline V gene has CDR1 LNHNV and CDR2 YYDKDF (reference sequence). CDR3 length equals 15 residues. V lost 0 bases, J lost 3 bases, and 9 bases lay in between. The CDR3 reads CATSREGRTNQPQHF. CDR3 DNA sequence: TGTGCCACCAGCAGAGAGGGCAGAACCAATCAGCCCCAGCATTTT.

This chain links TRBV25-1 with TRBJ1-4; TRBD1 aligns across 7 bases. This CDR3 has 14 residues. The ends lost 1 base at V and 11 bases at J; junction bases unmatched: 7. Germline-derived CDR1 and CDR2 are MGHDK and SYGVNS. The CDR3 loop reads CASSELTGREKLFF. The CDR3 DNA sequence: TGTGCCAGCAGTGAATTGACAGGGCGGGAGAAACTGTTTTTT.

A remark on this clone: The sample contains more than one DNA sequence encoding this CDR3. CDR3 residues: CASSSTYEQYF. In nucleotides, the CDR3 is TGTGCCAGCAGCTCCACCTACGAGCAGTACTTC. This chain joins TRBV11-2 and TRBJ2-7; D is unresolved. The CDR3 length is 11 residues. V was cut by 4 bases and J by 2 bases, with 3 bases left in between. Germline V lookup: CDR1 SGHAT, CDR2 FQNNGV.

This clone was detected only once. This chain connects TRBV20-1 to TRBJ1-2; TRBD1 might be the D (5 bases). Germline assignment: CDR1 DFQATT and CDR2 SNEGSKA (reference sequence). Between the trimmed V and J ends, which lost 5 bases and 7 bases, there was a span of 11 bases. This CDR3 contains 11 residues. The chain's CDR3 is CSAGRVFGYTF. CDR3 in DNA: TGCAGTGCTGGCAGGGTTTTTGGCTACACCTTC.

Concerning this clone itself: Sequence at one end of the junction differs from germline and may be a read error. The chain recombines TRBV6-1 with TRBJ2-7, with D possibly called TRBD1 or TRBD2 (5 bases each). Per germline, CDR1 MNHNS and CDR2 SASEGT. The CDR3 spans 11 residues. The CDR3 DNA sequence: TGTGCCAGCAGTGACACCGGGACCCGACACTTC. Amino acids: CASSDTGTRHF.

The chain combines TRBV7-9 with TRBJ2-5, with D unresolved. Germline assignment: CDR1 SEHNR and CDR2 FQNEAQ (reference sequence). This CDR3 is 14 amino acids long. V lost 2 bases to trimming and J lost 5 bases, with 12 bases between them. CDR3 bases: TGTGCCAGCAGCTTAACTTACAGTGGCGAGACCCAGTACTTC. Translation: CASSLTYSGETQYF.

The chain combines TRBV6-5 with TRBJ1-6; no definite D call. The CDR3 covers 15 residues. The germline V gene has CDR1 MNHEY and CDR2 SVGAGI. The V gene lost 5 bases and the J gene lost 2 bases, with 10 bases spanning the gap. Here the CDR3 DNA reads TGTGCCAGCAGTCCGGACGCCACCTATAATTCACCCCTCCACTTT. Translation gives CASSPDATYNSPLHF.

The V gene is TRBV4-1, the J gene TRBJ2-3; D is ambiguous. The ends were cut back, 5 bases at V and 0 bases at J, with 18 bases in the middle. This CDR3 has 17 amino acids. The germline V gene has CDR1 MGHRA and CDR2 YSYEKL. Written as DNA, the CDR3 is TGCGCCAGCAGCTTGACTTGGACGGAATCTAGCACAGATACGCAGTATTTT. Translated: CASSLTWTESSTDTQYF.

The CDR3 protein is CASSSGLAGVGDTQYF. For the CDR3, the DNA is TGTGCCAGCAGCTCCGGACTAGCGGGAGTGGGAGATACGCAGTATTTT. This chain joins TRBV7-9 and TRBJ2-3; 13 bases agree with TRBD2. The junction had 6 bases not matched to a gene; V was cut back by 4 bases and J by 5 bases. The germline V gene has CDR1 SEHNR and CDR2 FQNEAQ (reference sequence). CDR3 length: 16 residues.

The genes are TRBV4-2 and TRBJ2-5, with D possibly TRBD2 on 6 matching bases. The closer fit of TRBJ2-7 to the DNA end suggests the J call may be wrong. The CDR3 covers 13 residues. Germline V gene sequence: CDR1 LGHNA, CDR2 YNFKEQ. The CDR3 here is CASSPRDSYEQYF. The CDR3 coding sequence is TGTGCCAGCAGCCCGCGGGACTCCTACGAGCAGTACTTC.

This clone was seen a single time. The rearrangement uses TRBV6-6 and TRBJ2-5; D is ambiguous. The CDR3 totals 12 residues. V shed 0 bases and J shed 1 base, with 0 bases lying between them. The germline V gene has CDR1 MNHNY and CDR2 SVGAGI (reference sequence). CDR3: CASSYSQETQYF. The CDR3 DNA is TGTGCCAGCAGTTACTCCCAAGAGACCCAGTACTTC.